This TCR beta chain was sequenced during a study of lymphopenia after photon versus proton radiotherapy. The ends were cut back, 4 bases at V and 0 bases at J, with 14 bases in the middle. The CDR3 contains 16 residues. The germline CDR1 and CDR2 sequences are LGHNA and YSLEER. The table came from immunoSEQ multiplex PCR; TCRdb's copy has only in-frame clones and leaves some out. The sample has roughly 150,000 clones; approximately 90% are singletons. This clone appeared once. Its cognate antigen is unknown. General study findings and limits: Larger post-nadir TCR diversity loss correlated inversely with survival in deceased patients. Only patients who died were analyzed for survival; proton advantage is unproven. Post-nadir diversity loss with photons came from oligoclonal expansion, particularly CD8+ Temra cells. Under photons, naive T cells and diversity fell while effector/memory populations rose.

This sequence originates from a man in his forties or fifties with gastric cancer. The chain carries TRBV4-3 and TRBJ2-3; D possibly corresponds to TRBD2 (7 bases). Sequenced here: peripheral blood, sampled from a patient treated with photon-based radiotherapy. CDR3 DNA: TGCGCCAGCAGCCGAGACGGGGGGCTTAGCACAGATACGCAGTATTTT. It encodes CASSRDGGLSTDTQYF.